What follows are 15 T cell receptor beta chains derived from one specimen sequenced in a study of shared clonotypes between healthy human individuals. TCRdb's table, derived via immunoSEQ multiplex PCR, lists solely in-frame clones and lacks some. The sample shows hundreds of thousands of clones, roughly 70% of them seen only once. What was sequenced was memory CD4+ T cells sorted from blood. The subset: CD45RA-negative fraction. The receptors stem from a woman in her 30s in good health.

This chain connects TRBV29-1 to TRBJ2-1, with TRBD1 matching over 9 bases. CDR3 length equals 16 residues. Germline V gene lookup returns CDR1 SQVTM and CDR2 ANQGSEA. J lost 0 bases, V lost 6 bases, and 9 bases had no gene match. The CDR3 sequence is CSVVNPTGGSYNEQFF. CDR3 bases: TGCAGCGTGGTAAACCCGACAGGGGGCTCCTACAATGAGCAGTTCTTC.

The V gene is TRBV11-2, the J gene TRBJ1-1; tentative D call: TRBD1 (5 bases). CDR1 is SGHAT and CDR2 is FQNNGV in the germline V gene. This CDR3 is 14 amino acids long. Trimming left V 6 bases short and J 4 bases short, with 15 bases between. CDR3 loop: CASSGWGKGTEAFF. CDR3 nucleotide sequence: TGTGCCAGCAGTGGGTGGGGCAAGGGCACTGAAGCTTTCTTT.

J is TRBJ2-1 and V is TRBV19, with 12 bases that match TRBD2. With 7 bases clipped from V and 12 bases from J, the junction kept 22 bases outside the gene matches. Germline V gene lookup returns CDR1 LNHDA and CDR2 SQIVND (reference sequence). The CDR3 consists of 18 residues. This CDR3 reads CASIGRGGSGLAGIGQFF. As DNA, the CDR3 is TGTGCCAGTATCGGGCGGGGGGGCTCCGGACTAGCGGGAATAGGGCAGTTCTTC.

A word on this clone: Other DNA sequences in this sample translate to the same CDR3. The chain uses TRBV5-1 and TRBJ2-1; 8 bases match TRBD2. Looked up from germline, CDR1 is SGHRS and CDR2 is YFSETQ. The trim removed 1 base at V and 4 bases at J, leaving 4 bases unmatched. The CDR3 has 15 amino acids. CDR3 coding DNA: TGCGCCAGCAGCTTGAGTAGCGGGATGTACAATGAGCAGTTCTTC. Translating it yields CASSLSSGMYNEQFF.

The V and J genes are TRBV28 and TRBJ2-5; D is possibly TRBD1 or TRBD2 (6 bases each). This CDR3 is built from 13 residues. Between the trimmed V and J ends, which lost 10 bases and 7 bases, there was a span of 19 bases. Germline values: CDR1 MDHEN, CDR2 SYDVKM. This CDR3 reads CAIGGGTPGTQYF. CDR3 nucleotide sequence: TGTGCCATCGGAGGGGGGACACCAGGGACCCAGTACTTC.

The chain has TRBV7-6 and TRBJ2-2, with D perhaps matching TRBD1 or TRBD2 (5 bases each). CDR1 is SGHVS, CDR2 FNYEAQ, per germline. V lost 8 bases and J lost 5, with 15 bases in between. The CDR3 extends over 14 amino acids. The CDR3 is CASRRTGGTGELFF. The CDR3 nucleotides read TGTGCCAGCCGCCGGACTGGGGGTACCGGGGAGCTGTTTTTT.

This clone was observed many times. This rearrangement joins TRBV6-1 to TRBJ2-3, with D perhaps TRBD1 (6 bases). Germline values: CDR1 MNHNS, CDR2 SASEGT. V dropped 2 bases and J dropped 2 bases, with 11 bases sitting between them. The CDR3 consists of 15 residues. The CDR3 sequence: CASSEYGGTTDTQYF. CDR3 in DNA: TGTGCCAGCAGTGAATATGGGGGCACCACAGATACGCAGTATTTT.

This clone was counted between two and nine times. The gene calls are TRBV28 and TRBJ2-7; D unresolved. CDR1 and CDR2 from the germline V gene are MDHEN and SYDVKM. V shed 3 bases and J shed 0 bases, with 9 bases lying between them. The CDR3 sequence is 14 residues long. The CDR3 DNA is TGTGCCAGCAGTTTTGGAAGGTACTCCTACGAGCAGTACTTC. As protein: CASSFGRYSYEQYF.

V usage is TRBV30 and J usage is TRBJ2-5; D perhaps matches TRBD2 (6 bases). Germline V lookup: CDR1 GTSNPN, CDR2 SVGIG (reference sequence). V was cut by 1 base and J by 1 base, with 7 bases left in between. This CDR3 region has 13 residues. CDR3 bases: TGTGCCTGGAGTGGACTAGTCCAAGAGACCCAGTACTTC. It yields the protein CAWSGLVQETQYF.

The table lists this clone with a count of one. The chain has TRBV5-1 and TRBJ1-1, with 7 bases that match TRBD1. V dropped 4 bases and J dropped 1; count of bases not matched to a gene: 7. CDR1 is SGHRS, CDR2 YFSETQ, per germline. This CDR3 is 15 amino acids long. The CDR3 DNA reads TGCGCCAGCAGCCTGCAGGGACAGTCGAACACTGAAGCTTTCTTT. Translation: CASSLQGQSNTEAFF.

This clone was seen a handful of times. The sample contains more than one DNA sequence encoding this CDR3. The chain joins TRBV30 to TRBJ1-1; 7 nucleotides match TRBD1. This CDR3 contains 13 residues. The junction had 3 bases not matched to a gene; V was cut back by 4 bases and J by 1 base. CDR1 GTSNPN and CDR2 SVGIG come from the germline V gene (reference sequence). The CDR3 region has the DNA TGTGCCTGGACCGGGACAGCGAACACTGAAGCTTTCTTT. Translated: CAWTGTANTEAFF.

This clone was found once. Other DNA sequences of this sample code for an identical CDR3. The chain combines TRBV5-4 with TRBJ1-1, with unresolved D. CDR1 and CDR2 from the germline V gene are SGHNT and YYREEE (reference sequence). This CDR3 has 11 amino acids. The V and J ends lost 4 bases and 5 bases respectively, with 6 bases between them. The CDR3 reads CASSLGTEAFF. As DNA, the CDR3 is TGTGCCAGCAGCCTCGGTACTGAAGCTTTCTTT.

The J gene is TRBJ1-4, the V gene TRBV25-1; D is unresolved. V gave up 4 bases and J gave up 5 bases, with 8 bases separating them. CDR1 MGHDK and CDR2 SYGVNS come from the germline V gene. This CDR3 comprises 13 residues. The CDR3 loop is CASSVSTNEKLFF. The CDR3 coding sequence is TGTGCCAGCAGTGTCAGTACAAATGAAAAACTGTTTTTT. Based on the CDR3 plus reference TRBV25-1 and TRBJ1-4, the full variable domain is EADIYQTPRYLVIGTGKKITLECSQTMGHDKMYWYQQDPGMELHLIHYSYGVNSTEKGDLSSESTVSRIRTEHFPLTLESARPSHTSQYLCASSVSTNEKLFFGSGTQLSVL.

The chain couples TRBV6-1 to TRBJ2-3; 8 bases agree with TRBD1. From germline, CDR1 is MNHNS and CDR2 SASEGT. The CDR3 contains 15 residues. J lost 6 bases, V lost 3 bases, and 8 bases had no gene match. This CDR3 reads CASSERQGAGDTQYF. The CDR3 DNA sequence: TGTGCCAGCAGTGAGCGGCAGGGGGCAGGGGATACGCAGTATTTT.

The gene calls are TRBV18 and TRBJ2-3; 7 nucleotides line up with TRBD2. Germline V gene data show CDR1 as KGHSH and CDR2 as LQKENI. The J segment lost 1 base and the V segment lost 3 bases, leaving 10 bases of the junction unmatched. The CDR3 has 17 residues. CDR3 nucleotides: TGTGCCAGCTCACCTTCACTAGCGAAATACGGCACAGATACGCAGTATTTT. It specifies CASSPSLAKYGTDTQYF.